These 8 T cell receptor beta chains originate from one sample sequenced in a study of response to subunit inactivated influenza vaccine. TCRdb re-called the RT-PCR reads with MiXCR, one entry per CDR3 protein. The table lists 490,000 or so distinct CDR3 sequences, 7.6% of them singletons. This material consisted of PBMCs from blood, taken less than 30 months after vaccination. Every receptor here comes from a man between 50 and 70 years old who received an inactivated influenza vaccine.

This clonotype has at least ten counts. V usage is TRBV15 and J usage is TRBJ2-6; a possible D gene is TRBD1 (5 bases). V gave up 4 bases and J gave up 2 bases, with 15 bases separating them. CDR1 LNHNV and CDR2 YYDKDF come from the germline V gene (reference sequence). The CDR3 consists of 17 residues. The CDR3 nucleotides are TGTGCCACCAGCACCGGCCAGGGAAGGGCTGGGGCCAACGTCCTGACTTTC. It specifies CATSTGQGRAGANVLTF.

The chain links TRBV7-8 to TRBJ2-3; 14 bases align to TRBD2. Trimming removed 1 base from V and 0 bases from J; junction bases left unmatched: 9. CDR1 is SGHVS and CDR2 is FQNEAQ in the germline V gene. The CDR3 extends over 20 amino acids. The CDR3 DNA sequence: TGTGCCAGCAGCTTAGGGACTAGCGGGGGGACCCTACCTAGCACAGATACGCAGTATTTT. This sequence encodes CASSLGTSGGTLPSTDTQYF.

This clonotype was seen only a few times. The junction differs from germline at one of its ends, possibly a read error. The chain is built from TRBV11-2 and TRBJ2-7; D is perhaps TRBD2 (5 bases). This CDR3 is 17 amino acids long. The germline gives CDR1 SGHAT, CDR2 FQNNGV. The CDR3, as DNA: TGTGCCAGCAGCCTAGAGTCGAACGGGATTGAGGTATACGAGCAGTACTTC. It yields the protein CASSLESNGIEVYEQYF.

The table lists this clonotype with many counts. The V call is TRBV20-1, the J call TRBJ2-3; either TRBD1 or TRBD2 may supply D (6 bases each). V was trimmed by 6 bases and J by 2 bases, leaving 15 bases between them. CDR3 length: 14 amino acids. Germline V gene data show CDR1 as DFQATT and CDR2 as SNEGSKA (reference sequence). CDR3 in DNA: TGCAGTGCCCGGGGGCGTTACCTCACAGATACGCAGTATTTT. Translation: CSARGRYLTDTQYF.

This rearrangement joins TRBV11-2 to TRBJ2-1; 13 nucleotides align to TRBD2. The length of the CDR3 is 15 residues. The trim removed 5 bases at V and 9 bases at J, leaving 7 bases unmatched. Germline CDR1 reads SGHAT; CDR2 reads FQNNGV. CDR3 sequence (DNA): TGTGCCAGCAGCCTAGGACTAGCGGGGGACTTTGAGCAGTTCTTC. Protein sequence: CASSLGLAGDFEQFF.

This clonotype was recorded at least ten times. The chain is built from TRBV7-2 and TRBJ2-1, with D uncertain. Germline-derived CDR1 and CDR2 are SGHTA and FQGNSA. The CDR3 contains 14 residues. V lost 1 base, J lost 8 bases, and 12 bases lay in between. The CDR3 spells CASSLVLDLYEQFF. Written as DNA, the CDR3 is TGTGCCAGCAGCTTAGTGCTAGATCTATATGAGCAGTTCTTC.

Only a few counts were recorded for this clonotype. The chain combines TRBV9 with TRBJ2-5; D remains unclear. The V and J ends lost 4 bases and 2 bases respectively, with 15 bases between them. This CDR3 is 15 amino acids long. Germline loops: CDR1 SGDLS, CDR2 YYNGEE. The chain's CDR3 is CASSLSTGRQETQYF. DNA for the CDR3: TGTGCCAGCAGCTTAAGCACGGGTCGACAAGAGACCCAGTACTTC. Full variable domain (missing parts from reference TRBV9 and TRBJ2-5): DSGVTQTPKHLITATGQRVTLRCSPRSGDLSVYWYQQSLDQGLQFLIQYYNGEERAKGNILERFSAQQFPDLHSELNLSSLELGDSALYFCASSLSTGRQETQYFGPGTRLLVL.

This clonotype was seen more than once but under ten times. V gene TRBV7-9 combines with J gene TRBJ2-3; D may be TRBD2 (5 bases). V was pared by 5 bases and J by 2 bases, with 14 bases between. The V gene's germline CDR1 is SEHNR and CDR2 FQNEAQ (reference sequence). The CDR3 runs to 15 residues. The CDR3 DNA sequence: TGTGCCAGCAGCCGGACTCCGGCCACCACAGATACGCAGTATTTT. This sequence encodes CASSRTPATTDTQYF.